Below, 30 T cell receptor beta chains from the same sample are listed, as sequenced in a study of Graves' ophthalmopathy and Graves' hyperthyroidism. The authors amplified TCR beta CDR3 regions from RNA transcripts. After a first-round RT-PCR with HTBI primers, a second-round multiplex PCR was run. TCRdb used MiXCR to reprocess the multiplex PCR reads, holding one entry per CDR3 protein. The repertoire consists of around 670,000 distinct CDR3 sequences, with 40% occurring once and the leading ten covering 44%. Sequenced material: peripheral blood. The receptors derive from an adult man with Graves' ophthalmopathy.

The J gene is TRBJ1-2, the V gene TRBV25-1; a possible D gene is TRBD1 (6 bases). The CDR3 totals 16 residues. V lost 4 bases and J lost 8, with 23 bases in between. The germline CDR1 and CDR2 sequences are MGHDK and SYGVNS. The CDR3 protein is CASSAARQVTGFGYTF. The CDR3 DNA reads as TGTGCCAGCAGTGCTGCCCGACAGGTTACAGGCTTCGGCTACACCTTC.

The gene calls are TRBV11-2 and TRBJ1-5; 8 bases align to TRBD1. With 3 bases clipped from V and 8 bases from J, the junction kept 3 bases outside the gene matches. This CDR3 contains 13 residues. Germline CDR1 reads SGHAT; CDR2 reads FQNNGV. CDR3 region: CASSFGQGEPQHF. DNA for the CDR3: TGTGCCAGCAGCTTTGGACAGGGAGAGCCCCAGCATTTT. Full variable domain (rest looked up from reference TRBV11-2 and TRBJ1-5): EAGVAQSPRYKIIEKRQSVAFWCNPISGHATLYWYQQILGQGPKLLIQFQNNGVVDDSQLPKDRFSAERLKGVDSTLKIQPAKLEDSAVYLCASSFGQGEPQHFGDGTRLSIL.

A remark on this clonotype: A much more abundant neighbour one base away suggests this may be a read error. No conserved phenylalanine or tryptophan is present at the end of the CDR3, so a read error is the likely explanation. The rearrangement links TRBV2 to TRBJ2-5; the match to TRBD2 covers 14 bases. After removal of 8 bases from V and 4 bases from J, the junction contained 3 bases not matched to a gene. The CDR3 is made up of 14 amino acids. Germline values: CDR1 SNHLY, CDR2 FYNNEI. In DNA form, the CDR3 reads TGTGCCAGCGGGGGGACTAGCGGGAGAGAGACCCAGTACTCC. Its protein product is CASGGTSGRETQYS.

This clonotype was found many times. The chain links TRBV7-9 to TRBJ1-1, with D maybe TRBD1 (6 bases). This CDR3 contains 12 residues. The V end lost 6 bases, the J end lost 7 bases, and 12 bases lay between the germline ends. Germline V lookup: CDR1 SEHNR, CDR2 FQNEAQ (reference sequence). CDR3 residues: CASRPTGIEAFF. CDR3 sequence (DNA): TGTGCCAGCAGGCCAACAGGGATTGAAGCTTTCTTT.

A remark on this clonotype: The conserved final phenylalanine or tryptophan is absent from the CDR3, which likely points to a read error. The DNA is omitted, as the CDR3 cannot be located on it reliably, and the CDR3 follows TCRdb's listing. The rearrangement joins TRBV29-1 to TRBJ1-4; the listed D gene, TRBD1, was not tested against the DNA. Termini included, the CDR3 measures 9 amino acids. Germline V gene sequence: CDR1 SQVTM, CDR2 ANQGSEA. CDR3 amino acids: CSVVGDRDY.

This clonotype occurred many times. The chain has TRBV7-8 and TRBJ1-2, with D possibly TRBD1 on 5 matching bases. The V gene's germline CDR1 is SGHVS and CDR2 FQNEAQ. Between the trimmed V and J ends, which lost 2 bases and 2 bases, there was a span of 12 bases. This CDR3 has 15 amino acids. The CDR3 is CASSLQGRLNYGYTF. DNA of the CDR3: TGTGCCAGCAGCTTACAGGGCAGGCTCAACTATGGCTACACCTTC.

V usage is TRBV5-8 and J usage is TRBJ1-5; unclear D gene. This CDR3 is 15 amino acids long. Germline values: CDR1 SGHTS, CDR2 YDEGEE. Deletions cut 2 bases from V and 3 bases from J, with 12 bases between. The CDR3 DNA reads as TGTGCCAGCAGCTTCCCGGACCGAGACAATCAGCCCCAGCATTTT. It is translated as CASSFPDRDNQPQHF.

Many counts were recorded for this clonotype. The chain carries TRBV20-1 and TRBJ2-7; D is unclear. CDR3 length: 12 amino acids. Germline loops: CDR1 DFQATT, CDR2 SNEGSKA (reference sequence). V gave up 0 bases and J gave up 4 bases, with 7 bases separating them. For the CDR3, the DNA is TGCAGTGCTAGAGATCAGGTTTACGAGCAGTACTTC. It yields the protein CSARDQVYEQYF.

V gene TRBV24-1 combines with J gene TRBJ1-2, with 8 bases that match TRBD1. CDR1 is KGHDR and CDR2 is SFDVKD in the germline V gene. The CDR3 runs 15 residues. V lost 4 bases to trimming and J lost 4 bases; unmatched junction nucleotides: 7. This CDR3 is CATSDPGTGRYGYTF. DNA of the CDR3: TGTGCCACCAGTGACCCAGGGACAGGACGCTATGGCTACACCTTC.

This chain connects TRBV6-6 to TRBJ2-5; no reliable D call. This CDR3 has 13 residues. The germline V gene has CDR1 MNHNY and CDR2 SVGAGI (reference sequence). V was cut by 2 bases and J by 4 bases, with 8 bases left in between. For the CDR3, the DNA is TGTGCCAGCAGTTACACAGTAGCAGAGACCCAGTACTTC. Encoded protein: CASSYTVAETQYF.

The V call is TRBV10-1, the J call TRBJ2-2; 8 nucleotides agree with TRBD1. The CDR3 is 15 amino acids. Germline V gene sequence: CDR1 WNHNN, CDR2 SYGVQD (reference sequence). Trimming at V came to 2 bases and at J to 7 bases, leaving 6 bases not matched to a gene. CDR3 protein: CASSERTGTGGELFF. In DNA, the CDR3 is TGCGCCAGCAGTGAGCGGACAGGGACGGGCGGGGAGCTGTTTTTT.

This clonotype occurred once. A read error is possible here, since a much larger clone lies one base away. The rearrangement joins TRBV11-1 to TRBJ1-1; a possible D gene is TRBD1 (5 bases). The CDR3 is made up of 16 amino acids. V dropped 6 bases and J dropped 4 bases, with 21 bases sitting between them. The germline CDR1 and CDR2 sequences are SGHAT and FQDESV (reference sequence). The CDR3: CASRLDSRAGGTEAFF. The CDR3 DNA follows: TGTGCCAGCAGGCTCGATAGCAGGGCGGGGGGCACTGAAGCTTTCTTT.

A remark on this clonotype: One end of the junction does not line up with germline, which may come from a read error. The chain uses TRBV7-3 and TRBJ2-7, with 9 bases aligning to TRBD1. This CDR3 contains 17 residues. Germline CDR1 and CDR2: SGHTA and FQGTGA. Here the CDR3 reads CASSLTVPGQGLVEQYF. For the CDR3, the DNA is TGTGCCAGCAGCTTAACAGTACCGGGACAGGGCTTGGTCGAGCAGTATTTC.

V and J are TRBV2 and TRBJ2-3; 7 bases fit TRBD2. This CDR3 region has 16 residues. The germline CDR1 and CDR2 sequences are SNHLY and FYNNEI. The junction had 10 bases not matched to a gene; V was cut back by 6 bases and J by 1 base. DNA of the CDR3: TGTGCCAGCAGGCCGGGACTAAACCCCGGCACAGATACGCAGTATTTT. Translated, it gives CASRPGLNPGTDTQYF. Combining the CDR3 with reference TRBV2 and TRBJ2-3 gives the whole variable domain EPEVTQTPSHQVTQMGQEVILRCVPISNHLYFYWYRQILGQKVEFLVSFYNNEISEKSEIFDDQFSVERPDGSNFTLKIRSTKLEDSAMYFCASRPGLNPGTDTQYFGPGTRLTVL.

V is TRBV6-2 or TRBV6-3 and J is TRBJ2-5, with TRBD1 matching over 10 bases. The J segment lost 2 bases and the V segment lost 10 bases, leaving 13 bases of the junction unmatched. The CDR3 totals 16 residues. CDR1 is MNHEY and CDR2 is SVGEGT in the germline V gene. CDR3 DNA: TGTGCCACCAAACCTCGGACAGGGGGGTTTCAAGAGACCCAGTACTTC. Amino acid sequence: CATKPRTGGFQETQYF.

CDR3 nucleotides: TGCAGTGCTACGACTGATGAGGACTACGAGACCCAGTACTTC. Its translation: CSATTDEDYETQYF. The rearrangement uses TRBV20-1 and TRBJ2-5; a possible D gene is TRBD2 (6 bases). Deletions cut 4 bases from V and 5 bases from J, with 17 bases between. Germline V gives CDR1 DFQATT, CDR2 SNEGSKA (reference sequence). This CDR3 is built from 14 residues.

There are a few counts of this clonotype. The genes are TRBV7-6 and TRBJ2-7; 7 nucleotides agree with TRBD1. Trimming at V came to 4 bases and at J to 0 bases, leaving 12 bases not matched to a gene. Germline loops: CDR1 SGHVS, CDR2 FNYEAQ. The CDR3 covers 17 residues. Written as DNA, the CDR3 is TGTGCCAGCAGCTCACCCGACAGGGACCAAACCTCCTACGAGCAGTACTTC. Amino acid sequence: CASSSPDRDQTSYEQYF.

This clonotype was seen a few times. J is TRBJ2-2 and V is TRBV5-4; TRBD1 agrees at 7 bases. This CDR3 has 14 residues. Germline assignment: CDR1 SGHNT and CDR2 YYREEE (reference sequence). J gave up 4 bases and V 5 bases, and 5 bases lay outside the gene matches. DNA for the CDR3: TGTGCCAGCAGGGTTACAGGGGCCACCGGGGAGCTGTTTTTT. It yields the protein CASRVTGATGELFF.

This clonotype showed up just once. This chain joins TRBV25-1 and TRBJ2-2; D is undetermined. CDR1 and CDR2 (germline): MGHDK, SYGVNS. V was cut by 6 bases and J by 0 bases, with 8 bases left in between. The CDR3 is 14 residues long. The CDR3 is CASRRRPNTGELFF. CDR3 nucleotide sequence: TGTGCCAGCAGGAGACGACCGAACACCGGGGAGCTGTTTTTT.

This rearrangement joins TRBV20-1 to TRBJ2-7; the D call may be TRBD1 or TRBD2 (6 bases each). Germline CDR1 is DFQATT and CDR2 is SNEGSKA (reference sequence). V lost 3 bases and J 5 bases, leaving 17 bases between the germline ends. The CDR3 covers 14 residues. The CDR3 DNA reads TGCAGTGCTAGGGTAATCAGGGGAGGCAACGAGCAGTACTTC. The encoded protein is CSARVIRGGNEQYF.

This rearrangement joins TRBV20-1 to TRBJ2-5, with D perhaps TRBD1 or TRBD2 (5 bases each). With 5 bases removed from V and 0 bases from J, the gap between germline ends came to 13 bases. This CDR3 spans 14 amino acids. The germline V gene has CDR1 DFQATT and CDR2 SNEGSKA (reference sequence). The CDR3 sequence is CSAARGTYQETQYF. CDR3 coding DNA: TGCAGTGCTGCCCGGGGCACTTACCAAGAGACCCAGTACTTC.

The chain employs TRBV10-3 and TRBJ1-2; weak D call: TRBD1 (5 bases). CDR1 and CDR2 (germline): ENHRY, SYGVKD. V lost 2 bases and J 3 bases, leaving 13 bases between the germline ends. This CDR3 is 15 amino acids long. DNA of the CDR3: TGTGCCATCAGTGAGAGGACACGAGTAGACTATGGCTACACCTTC. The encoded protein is CAISERTRVDYGYTF.

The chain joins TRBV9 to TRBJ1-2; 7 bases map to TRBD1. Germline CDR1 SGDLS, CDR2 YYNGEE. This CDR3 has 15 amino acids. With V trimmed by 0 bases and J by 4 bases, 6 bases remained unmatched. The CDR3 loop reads CASSVATGTAYGYTF. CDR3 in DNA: TGTGCCAGCAGCGTAGCGACGGGGACAGCCTATGGCTACACCTTC.

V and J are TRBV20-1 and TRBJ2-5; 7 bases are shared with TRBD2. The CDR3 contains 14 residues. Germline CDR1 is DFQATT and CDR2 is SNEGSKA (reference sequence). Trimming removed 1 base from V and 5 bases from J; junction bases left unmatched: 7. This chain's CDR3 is CSARVGGVLETQYF. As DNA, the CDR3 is TGCAGTGCTAGAGTGGGGGGGGTGTTGGAGACCCAGTACTTC.

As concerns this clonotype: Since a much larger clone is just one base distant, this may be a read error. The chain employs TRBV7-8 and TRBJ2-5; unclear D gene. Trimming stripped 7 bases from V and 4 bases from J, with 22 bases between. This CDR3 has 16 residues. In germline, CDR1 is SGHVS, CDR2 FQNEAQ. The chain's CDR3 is CASNPQPTQLAETQYF. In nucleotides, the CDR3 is TGTGCCAGCAACCCACAGCCGACTCAACTCGCAGAGACCCAGTACTTC.

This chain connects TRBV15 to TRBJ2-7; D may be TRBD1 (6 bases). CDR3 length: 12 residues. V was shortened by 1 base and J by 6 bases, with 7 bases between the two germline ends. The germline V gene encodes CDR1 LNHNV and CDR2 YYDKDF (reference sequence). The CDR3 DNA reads TGTGCCACCAGCAGAGGGACAGCCGAGCAGTACTTC. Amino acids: CATSRGTAEQYF.

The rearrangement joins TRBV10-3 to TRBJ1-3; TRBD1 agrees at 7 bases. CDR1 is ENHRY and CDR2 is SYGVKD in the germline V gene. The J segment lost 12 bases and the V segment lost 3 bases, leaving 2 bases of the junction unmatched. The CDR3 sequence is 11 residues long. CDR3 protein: CAISDGDSIYF. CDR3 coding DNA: TGTGCCATCAGTGACGGGGACAGCATATATTTT.

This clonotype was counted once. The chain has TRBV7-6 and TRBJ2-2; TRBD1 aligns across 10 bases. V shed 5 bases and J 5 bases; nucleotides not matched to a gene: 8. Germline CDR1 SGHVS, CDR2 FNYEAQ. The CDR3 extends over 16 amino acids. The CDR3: CASSRGGTGDTGELFF. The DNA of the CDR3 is TGTGCCAGCAGCCGAGGGGGGACAGGGGATACCGGGGAGCTGTTTTTT. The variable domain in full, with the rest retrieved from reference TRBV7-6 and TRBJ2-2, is GAGVSQSPRYKVTKRGQDVALRCDPISGHVSLYWYRQALGQGPEFLTYFNYEAQQDKSGLPNDRFSAERPEGSISTLTIQRTEQRDSAMYRCASSRGGTGDTGELFFGEGSRLTVL.

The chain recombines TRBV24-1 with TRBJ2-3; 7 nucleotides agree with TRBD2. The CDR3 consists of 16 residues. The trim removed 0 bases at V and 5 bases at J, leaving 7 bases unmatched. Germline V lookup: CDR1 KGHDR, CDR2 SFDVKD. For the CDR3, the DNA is TGTGCCACCAGTGATTTGCGTGCGGGAGAGGTAGATACGCAGTATTTT. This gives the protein CATSDLRAGEVDTQYF.

The CDR3 DNA is TGTGCCAGCAGTTTAGGCTACAGGAACACTGAAGCTTTCTTT. Protein product: CASSLGYRNTEAFF. The chain is built from TRBV28 and TRBJ1-1; D remains unclear. The germline V gene encodes CDR1 MDHEN and CDR2 SYDVKM. The CDR3 is made up of 14 amino acids. V lost 2 bases, J lost 1 base, and 8 bases lay in between. Using reference TRBV28 and TRBJ1-1 for the parts outside the CDR3, the full variable domain is DVKVTQSSRYLVKRTGEKVFLECVQDMDHENMFWYRQDPGLGLRLIYFSYDVKMKEKGDIPEGYSVSREKKERFSLILESASTNQTSMYLCASSLGYRNTEAFFGQGTRLTVV.